What follows are 14 T cell receptor beta chains derived from one specimen sequenced in a study of identical twins. Using its own MiXCR run on the 5' RACE reads, TCRdb lists one record per CDR3 protein. The sample holds about 240,000 distinct CDR3 sequences, about 10% seen once. Sequenced sample: memory T cells sorted from blood. Receptors were obtained from a man in his forties or fifties in good health.

This clonotype occurred many times. The chain is built from TRBV6-1 and TRBJ2-3, with D unclear. Germline lookup yields CDR1 MNHNS and CDR2 SASEGT. The CDR3 is made up of 15 amino acids. Trimming shortened V by 3 bases and J by 0 bases, and 10 bases separated the two germline ends. CDR3 DNA sequence: TGTGCCAGCAGTGAGGGCCCGCTAAGCACAGATACGCAGTATTTT. Its protein product is CASSEGPLSTDTQYF.

The CDR3 region has the DNA TGTGCCAGCAGCCCGGGATCAGGGCGGCAGTTCTTC. It encodes CASSPGSGRQFF. The V gene is TRBV6-2 or TRBV6-3, the J gene TRBJ2-1; D possibly uses TRBD1 or TRBD2 (5 bases each). The V end was cut by 6 bases, the J end by 12 bases, with 15 bases between. The CDR3 contains 12 residues. Per the germline V gene, CDR1 is MNHEY and CDR2 is SVGEGT.

Comment on this clonotype: A read error is possible here, since a much larger clone lies one base away. V and J are TRBV6-6 and TRBJ2-7, with D perhaps matching TRBD1 (5 bases). Trimming left V 7 bases short and J 0 bases short, with 7 bases between. The CDR3 sequence is 12 residues long. Germline CDR1 and CDR2: MNHNY and SVGAGI (reference sequence). The DNA of the CDR3 is TGTGCCAGCACGGACAACTCCTACGAGCAGTACTTC. It is translated as CASTDNSYEQYF.

This clonotype was seen more than once but under ten times. The chain is built from TRBV5-1 and TRBJ2-6; D possibly matches TRBD1 or TRBD2 (7 bases each). Germline lookup yields CDR1 SGHRS and CDR2 YFSETQ. CDR3 length equals 17 residues. The V gene lost 3 bases and the J gene lost 3 bases, with 16 bases spanning the gap. CDR3 in amino acids: CASSSQGGARGANVLTF. CDR3 coding DNA: TGCGCCAGCAGCTCCCAGGGGGGGGCGCGTGGGGCCAACGTCCTGACTTTC.

J is TRBJ1-1 and V is TRBV7-8; unclear D gene. The CDR3 is 15 residues long. CDR1 is SGHVS and CDR2 is FQNEAQ in the germline V gene. V shed 2 bases and J shed 2 bases, with 12 bases lying between them. The CDR3 sequence is CASSLSAGGNTEAFF. In DNA, the CDR3 is TGTGCCAGCAGCTTAAGTGCCGGAGGCAACACTGAAGCTTTCTTT.

In its sample, this clonotype was seen many times. The rearrangement joins TRBV4-1 to TRBJ1-5, with no clear D. CDR1 is MGHRA, CDR2 YSYEKL, per germline. The CDR3 loop spans 15 amino acids. V was pared by 8 bases and J by 0 bases, with 14 bases between. The CDR3 is CASCLDLNSNQPQHF. CDR3 nucleotide sequence: TGCGCCAGCTGTCTGGACCTTAATAGCAATCAGCCCCAGCATTTT.

This clonotype was detected only a few times. This chain connects TRBV10-3 to TRBJ2-1, with 7 bases matching TRBD1. The germline CDR1 and CDR2 sequences are ENHRY and SYGVKD. The CDR3 contains 15 residues. Trimming took 10 bases from V and 0 from J; bases not matched to a gene: 9. In DNA, the CDR3 is TGTGCCACCAACCAACCAGGGGGCTCCTACAATGAGCAGTTCTTC. It yields the protein CATNQPGGSYNEQFF.

This clonotype was detected only a few times. The rearrangement joins TRBV7-9 to TRBJ2-1, with a possible D match to TRBD2 (5 bases). The ends were cut back, 1 base at V and 7 bases at J, with 17 bases in the middle. The CDR3 has 16 amino acids. Per germline, CDR1 SEHNR and CDR2 FQNEAQ (reference sequence). The CDR3 coding sequence is TGTGCCAGCAGCTTAGATGAGGGCGGGCTTAAAAATGAGCAGTTCTTC. It yields the protein CASSLDEGGLKNEQFF.

This clonotype was counted ten times or more. The chain joins TRBV18 to TRBJ1-1; 7 bases fit TRBD1. Germline loops: CDR1 KGHSH, CDR2 LQKENI. This CDR3 comprises 17 residues. V shed 2 bases, J shed 0 bases, and the junction held 9 bases outside the gene matches. The CDR3 nucleotides are TGTGCCAGCTCACCAAGGCGGATGGGACAGATGAACACTGAAGCTTTCTTT. Protein sequence: CASSPRRMGQMNTEAFF.

The genes are TRBV29-1 and TRBJ2-3, with 13 nucleotides matching TRBD2. Germline V lookup: CDR1 SQVTM, CDR2 ANQGSEA. Losses at the gene ends were 6 bases for V and 0 bases for J; bases not matched to a gene: 0. The CDR3 covers 14 residues. The CDR3 DNA reads as TGCAGCGTGGGACTAGCGGGGAGCACAGATACGCAGTATTTT. The encoded protein is CSVGLAGSTDTQYF.

Ten or more counts support this clonotype. The chain couples TRBV20-1 to TRBJ1-6; 9 bases align to TRBD1. In germline, CDR1 is DFQATT, CDR2 SNEGSKA (reference sequence). CDR3 size: 13 residues. J was trimmed by 7 bases and V by 5 bases; bases with no gene match: 3. CDR3 in DNA: TGCAGTGCTCGGGACAGGGCCAATTCACCCCTCCACTTT. Residues: CSARDRANSPLHF.

This clonotype occurred many times. The gene calls are TRBV20-1 and TRBJ2-5; perhaps TRBD2 as D (5 bases). The CDR3 is 13 residues long. The germline gives CDR1 DFQATT, CDR2 SNEGSKA (reference sequence). Trimming cost V 6 bases and J 2 bases, with 13 bases left between them. The CDR3 loop is CSAAGVGQETQYF. The CDR3 nucleotides read TGCAGTGCGGCGGGTGTCGGTCAAGAGACCCAGTACTTC.

The table lists this clonotype with many counts. This chain connects TRBV7-2 to TRBJ2-1; no firm D call. The germline gives CDR1 SGHTA, CDR2 FQGNSA. The V end was cut by 5 bases, the J end by 9 bases, with 17 bases between. The CDR3 contains 14 residues. CDR3 residues: CASSPVVRRSEQFF. CDR3 DNA sequence: TGTGCCAGCAGCCCCGTGGTACGTAGGAGTGAGCAGTTCTTC.

In this sample, this clonotype turned up many times. The J gene is TRBJ2-1, the V gene TRBV27, with D perhaps assigned TRBD1 or TRBD2 (5 bases each). This CDR3 comprises 16 residues. Trimming pared 2 bases from V and 2 bases from J, leaving 13 bases between. Germline V lookup: CDR1 MNHEY, CDR2 SMNVEV (reference sequence). The CDR3 nucleotides are TGTGCCAGCAGTTTAAGGGGTGGGGACCCCTACAATGAGCAGTTCTTC. This sequence encodes CASSLRGGDPYNEQFF.